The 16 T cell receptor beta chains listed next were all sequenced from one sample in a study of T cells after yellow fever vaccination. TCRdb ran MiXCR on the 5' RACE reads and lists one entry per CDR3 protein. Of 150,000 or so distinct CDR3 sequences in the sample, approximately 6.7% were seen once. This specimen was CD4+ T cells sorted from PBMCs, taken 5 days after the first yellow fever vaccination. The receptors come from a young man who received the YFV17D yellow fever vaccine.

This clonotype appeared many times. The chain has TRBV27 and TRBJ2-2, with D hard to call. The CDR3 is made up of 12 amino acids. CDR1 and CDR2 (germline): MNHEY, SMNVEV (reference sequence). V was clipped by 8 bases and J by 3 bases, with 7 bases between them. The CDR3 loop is CASGSYTGELFF. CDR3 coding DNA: TGTGCCAGCGGCAGCTACACCGGGGAGCTGTTTTTT.

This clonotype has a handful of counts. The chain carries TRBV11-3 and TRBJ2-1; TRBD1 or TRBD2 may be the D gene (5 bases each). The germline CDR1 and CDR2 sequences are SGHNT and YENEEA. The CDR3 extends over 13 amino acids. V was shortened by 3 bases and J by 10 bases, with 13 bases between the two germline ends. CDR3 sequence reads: CASSFKRGVEQFF. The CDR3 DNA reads TGTGCCAGCAGCTTTAAAAGAGGGGTCGAGCAGTTCTTC.

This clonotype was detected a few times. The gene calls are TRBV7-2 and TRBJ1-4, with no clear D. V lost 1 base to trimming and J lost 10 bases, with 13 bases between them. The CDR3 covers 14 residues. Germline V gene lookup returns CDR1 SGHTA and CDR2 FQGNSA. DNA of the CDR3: TGTGCCAGCAGCTTAGACGTGGTTTGGGCAAAACTGTTTTTT. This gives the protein CASSLDVVWAKLFF. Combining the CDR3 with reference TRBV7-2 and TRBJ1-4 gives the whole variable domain GAGVSQSPSNKVTEKGKDVELRCDPISGHTALYWYRQSLGQGLEFLIYFQGNSAPDKSGLPSDRFSAERTGGSVSTLTIQRTQQEDSAVYLCASSLDVVWAKLFFGSGTQLSVL.

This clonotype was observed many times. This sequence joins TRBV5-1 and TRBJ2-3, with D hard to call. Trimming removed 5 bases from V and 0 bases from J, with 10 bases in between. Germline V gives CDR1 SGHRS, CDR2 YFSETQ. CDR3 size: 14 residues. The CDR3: CASREQPSTDTQYF. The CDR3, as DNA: TGCGCCAGCAGAGAGCAGCCTAGCACAGATACGCAGTATTTT.

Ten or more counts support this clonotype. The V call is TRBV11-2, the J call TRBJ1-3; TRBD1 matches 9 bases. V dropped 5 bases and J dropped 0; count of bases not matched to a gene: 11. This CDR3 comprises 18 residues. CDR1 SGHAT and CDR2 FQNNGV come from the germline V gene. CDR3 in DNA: TGTGCCAGCAGCCCACCTCCGGGACAGGGCGACTCTGGAAACACCATATATTTT. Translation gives CASSPPPGQGDSGNTIYF.

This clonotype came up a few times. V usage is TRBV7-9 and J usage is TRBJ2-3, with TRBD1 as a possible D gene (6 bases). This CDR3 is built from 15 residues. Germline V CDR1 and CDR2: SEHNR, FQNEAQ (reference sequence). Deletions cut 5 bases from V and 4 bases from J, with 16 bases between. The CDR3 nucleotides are TGTGCCAGCAGCCCCGGACAGAATCGCGCAGATACGCAGTATTTT. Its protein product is CASSPGQNRADTQYF.

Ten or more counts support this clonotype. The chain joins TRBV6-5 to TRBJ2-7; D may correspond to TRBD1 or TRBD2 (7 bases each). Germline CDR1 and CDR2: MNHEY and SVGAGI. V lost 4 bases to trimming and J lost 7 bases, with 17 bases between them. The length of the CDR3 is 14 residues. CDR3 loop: CASSSTQGREEQYV. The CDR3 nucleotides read TGTGCCAGCAGTTCAACACAGGGGAGGGAAGAGCAGTACGTC.

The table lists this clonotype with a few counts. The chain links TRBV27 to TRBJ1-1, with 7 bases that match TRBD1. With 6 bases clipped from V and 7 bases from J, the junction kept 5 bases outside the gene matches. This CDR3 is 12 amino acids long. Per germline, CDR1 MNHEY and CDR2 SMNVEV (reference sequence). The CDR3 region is CASRNRGLEAFF. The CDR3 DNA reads TGTGCCAGCAGAAACAGGGGTCTTGAAGCTTTCTTT.

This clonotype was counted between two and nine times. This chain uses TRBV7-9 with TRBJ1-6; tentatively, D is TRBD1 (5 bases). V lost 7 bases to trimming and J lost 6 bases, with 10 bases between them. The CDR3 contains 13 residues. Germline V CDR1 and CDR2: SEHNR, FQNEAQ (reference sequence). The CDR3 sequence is CASTGRTNSPLHF. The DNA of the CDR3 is TGTGCCAGCACGGGGCGGACTAATTCACCCCTCCACTTT. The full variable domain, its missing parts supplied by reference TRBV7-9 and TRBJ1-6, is DTGVSQNPRHKITKRGQNVTFRCDPISEHNRLYWYRQTLGQGPEFLTYFQNEAQLEKSRLLSDRFSAERPKGSFSTLEIQRTEQGDSAMYLCASTGRTNSPLHFGNGTRLTVT.

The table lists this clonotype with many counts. CDR3: CASSEAAGVNEQFF. The CDR3 coding sequence is TGCGCCAGCAGTGAGGCCGCGGGGGTCAATGAGCAGTTCTTC. The J gene is TRBJ2-1, the V gene TRBV10-1; TRBD2 aligns across 7 bases. The V and J ends lost 2 bases and 6 bases, in that order; junction bases with no gene match: 4. This CDR3 has 14 amino acids. Germline lookup yields CDR1 WNHNN and CDR2 SYGVQD (reference sequence).

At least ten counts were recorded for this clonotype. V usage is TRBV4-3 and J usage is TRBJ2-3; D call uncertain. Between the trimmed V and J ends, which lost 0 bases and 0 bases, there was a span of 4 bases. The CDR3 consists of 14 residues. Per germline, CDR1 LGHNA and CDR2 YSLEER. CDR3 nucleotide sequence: TGCGCCAGCAGCCAAGAGGGCAGCACAGATACGCAGTATTTT. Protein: CASSQEGSTDTQYF.

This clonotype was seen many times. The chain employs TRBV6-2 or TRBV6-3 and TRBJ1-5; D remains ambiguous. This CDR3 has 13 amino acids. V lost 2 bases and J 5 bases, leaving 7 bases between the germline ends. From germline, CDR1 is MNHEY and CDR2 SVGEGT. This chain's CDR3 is CASSYHMDQPQHF. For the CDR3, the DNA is TGTGCCAGCAGTTACCATATGGATCAGCCCCAGCATTTT.

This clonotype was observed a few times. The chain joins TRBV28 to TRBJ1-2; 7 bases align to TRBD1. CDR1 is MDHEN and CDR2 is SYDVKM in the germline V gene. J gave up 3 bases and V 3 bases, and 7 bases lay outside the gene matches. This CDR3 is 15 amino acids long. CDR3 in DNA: TGTGCCAGCAGTTTCCCAGGGGGAGAAGACTATGGCTACACCTTC. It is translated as CASSFPGGEDYGYTF.

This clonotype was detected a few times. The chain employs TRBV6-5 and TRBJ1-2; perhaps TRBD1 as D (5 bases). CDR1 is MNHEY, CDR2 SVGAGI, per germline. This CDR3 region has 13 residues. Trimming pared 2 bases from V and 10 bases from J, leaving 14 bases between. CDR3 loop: CASSYIPGGYYTF. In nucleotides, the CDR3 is TGTGCCAGCAGTTACATTCCGGGGGGATACTACACCTTC.

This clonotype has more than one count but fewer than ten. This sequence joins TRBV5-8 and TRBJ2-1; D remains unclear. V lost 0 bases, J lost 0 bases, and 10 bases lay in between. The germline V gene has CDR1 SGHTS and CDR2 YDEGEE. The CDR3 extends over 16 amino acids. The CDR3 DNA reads TGTGCCAGCAGCTTGGCTTTCCGGAGCTCCTACAATGAGCAGTTCTTC. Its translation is CASSLAFRSSYNEQFF.

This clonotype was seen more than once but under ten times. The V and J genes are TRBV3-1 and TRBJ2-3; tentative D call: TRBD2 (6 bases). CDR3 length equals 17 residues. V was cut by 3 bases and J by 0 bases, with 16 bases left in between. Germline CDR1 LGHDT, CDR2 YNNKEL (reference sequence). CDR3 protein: CASSQADFGGSTDTQYF. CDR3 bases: TGTGCCAGCAGCCAGGCCGATTTTGGGGGGAGCACAGATACGCAGTATTTT.